This TCR beta chain emerged from a study of T cell repertoires in cytomegalovirus infection. MiXCR was run by TCRdb on the reads, yielding one entry per CDR3 protein. The sample holds fewer than 900,000 distinct CDR3 sequences, about 27% seen once. General study results and limits: Totalled public TCR beta family frequency picked out people who carried CMV plus the relevant HLA.

V was pared by 2 bases and J by 8 bases, with 25 bases between. The CDR3 has 17 residues. Per germline, CDR1 SGHNT and CDR2 YYREEE (reference sequence). This clonotype has only a few counts. The antigen is undetermined. The receptor was derived from a human donor in good health (CMV status not recorded). Some clones in this sample may be carry-over from other donors' samples. Sequenced here: cultured CD8+ T cells from PBMCs, sampled from culture after CMV antigen stimulation. This chain connects TRBV5-4 to TRBJ1-2; D is undetermined. CDR3 coding DNA: TGTGCCAGCAGCTTATCCTCAGGAGGCCAAGCCCACCGAGGCTACACCTTC. Its translation is CASSLSSGGQAHRGYTF.